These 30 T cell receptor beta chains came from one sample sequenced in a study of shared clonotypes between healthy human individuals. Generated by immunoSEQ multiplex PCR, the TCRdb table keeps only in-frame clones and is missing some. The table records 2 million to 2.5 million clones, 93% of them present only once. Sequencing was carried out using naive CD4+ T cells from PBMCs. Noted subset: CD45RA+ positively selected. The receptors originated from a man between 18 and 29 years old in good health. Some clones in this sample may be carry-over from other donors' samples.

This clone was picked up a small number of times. The CDR3 bases are TGTGCCTGGAACAGGGGCCACCCCACTGAAGCTTTCTTT. Its protein product is CAWNRGHPTEAFF. The chain employs TRBV30 and TRBJ1-1; the match to TRBD1 covers 7 bases. This CDR3 is 13 amino acids long. Germline trimming cut 4 bases from V and 4 bases from J; bases unmatched to any gene: 6. Germline loops: CDR1 GTSNPN, CDR2 SVGIG (reference sequence).

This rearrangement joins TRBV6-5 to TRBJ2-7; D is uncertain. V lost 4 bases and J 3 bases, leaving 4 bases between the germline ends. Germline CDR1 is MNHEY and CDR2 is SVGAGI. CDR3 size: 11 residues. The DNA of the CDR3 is TGTGCCAGCAGTTTTGGCTACGAGCAGTACTTC. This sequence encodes CASSFGYEQYF.

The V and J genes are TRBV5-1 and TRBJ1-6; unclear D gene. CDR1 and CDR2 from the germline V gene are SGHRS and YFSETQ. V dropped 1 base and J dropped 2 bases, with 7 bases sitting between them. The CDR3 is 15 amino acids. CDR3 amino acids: CASSLTTAYNSPLHF. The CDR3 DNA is TGCGCCAGCAGCTTGACTACAGCCTATAATTCACCCCTCCACTTT.

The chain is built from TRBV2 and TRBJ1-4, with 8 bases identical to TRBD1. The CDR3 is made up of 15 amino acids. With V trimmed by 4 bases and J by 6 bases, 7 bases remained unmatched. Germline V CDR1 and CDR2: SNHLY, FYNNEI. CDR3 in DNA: TGTGCCAGCAGTGCGCGGACAGGGAAGGATGAAAAACTGTTTTTT. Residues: CASSARTGKDEKLFF.

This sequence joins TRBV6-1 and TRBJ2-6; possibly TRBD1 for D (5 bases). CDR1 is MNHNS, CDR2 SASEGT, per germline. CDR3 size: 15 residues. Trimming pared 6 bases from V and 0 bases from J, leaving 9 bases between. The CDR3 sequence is CASSEQGSGANVLTF. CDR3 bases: TGTGCCAGCAGCGAGCAGGGCTCTGGGGCCAACGTCCTGACTTTC.

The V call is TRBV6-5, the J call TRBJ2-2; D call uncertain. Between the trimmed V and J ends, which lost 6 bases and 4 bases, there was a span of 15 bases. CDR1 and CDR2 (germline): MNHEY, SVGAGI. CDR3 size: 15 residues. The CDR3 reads CASSSPRIGTGELFF. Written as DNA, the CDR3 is TGTGCCAGCAGCTCCCCTCGTATCGGCACCGGGGAGCTGTTTTTT.

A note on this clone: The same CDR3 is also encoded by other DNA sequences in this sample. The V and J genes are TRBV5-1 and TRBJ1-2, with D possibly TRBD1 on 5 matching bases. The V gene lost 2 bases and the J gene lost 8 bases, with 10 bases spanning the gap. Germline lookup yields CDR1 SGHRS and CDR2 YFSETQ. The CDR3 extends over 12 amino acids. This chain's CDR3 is CASSFSGGGYTF. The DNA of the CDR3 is TGCGCCAGCAGCTTCTCGGGGGGAGGCTACACCTTC. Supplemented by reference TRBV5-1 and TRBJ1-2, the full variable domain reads KAGVTQTPRYLIKTRGQQVTLSCSPISGHRSVSWYQQTPGQGLQFLFEYFSETQRNKGNFPGRFSGRQFSNSRSEMNVSTLELGDSALYLCASSFSGGGYTFGSGTRLTVV.

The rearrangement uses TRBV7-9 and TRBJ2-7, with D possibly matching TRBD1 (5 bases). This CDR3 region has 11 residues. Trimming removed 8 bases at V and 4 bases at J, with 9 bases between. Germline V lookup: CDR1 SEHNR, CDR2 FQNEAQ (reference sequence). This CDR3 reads CASGAFYEQYF. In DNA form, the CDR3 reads TGTGCCAGCGGGGCTTTTTACGAGCAGTACTTC.

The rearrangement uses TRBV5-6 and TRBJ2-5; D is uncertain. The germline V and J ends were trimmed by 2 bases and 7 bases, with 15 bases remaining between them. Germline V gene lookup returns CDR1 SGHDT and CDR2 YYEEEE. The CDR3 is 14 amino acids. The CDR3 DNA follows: TGTGCCAGCAGCTTTTCGGGTGCCCCCGGGACCCAGTACTTC. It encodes CASSFSGAPGTQYF.

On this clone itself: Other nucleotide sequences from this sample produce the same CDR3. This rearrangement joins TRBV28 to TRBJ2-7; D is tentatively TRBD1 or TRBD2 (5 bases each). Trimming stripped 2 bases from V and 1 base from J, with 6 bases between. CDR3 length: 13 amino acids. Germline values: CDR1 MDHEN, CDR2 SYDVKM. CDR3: CASSLGGSYEQYF. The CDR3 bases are TGTGCCAGCAGTTTAGGGGGTTCCTACGAGCAGTACTTC.

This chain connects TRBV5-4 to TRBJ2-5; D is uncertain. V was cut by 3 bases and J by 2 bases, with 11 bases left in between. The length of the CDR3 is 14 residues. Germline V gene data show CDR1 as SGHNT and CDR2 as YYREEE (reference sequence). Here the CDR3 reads CASSYHSTQETQYF. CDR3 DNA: TGTGCCAGCAGCTATCACAGCACACAAGAGACCCAGTACTTC.

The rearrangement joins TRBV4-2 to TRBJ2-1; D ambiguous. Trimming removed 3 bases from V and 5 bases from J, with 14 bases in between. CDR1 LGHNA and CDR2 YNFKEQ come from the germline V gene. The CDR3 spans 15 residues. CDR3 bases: TGTGCCAGCAGCCACGCCGCCGCCGGTGACAATGAGCAGTTCTTC. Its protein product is CASSHAAAGDNEQFF.

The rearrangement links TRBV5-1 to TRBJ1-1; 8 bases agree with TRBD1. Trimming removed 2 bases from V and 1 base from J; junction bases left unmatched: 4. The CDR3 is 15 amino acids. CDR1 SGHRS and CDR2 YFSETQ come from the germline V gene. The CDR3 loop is CASSLPTGANTEAFF. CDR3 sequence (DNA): TGCGCCAGCAGCTTACCGACAGGGGCGAACACTGAAGCTTTCTTT.

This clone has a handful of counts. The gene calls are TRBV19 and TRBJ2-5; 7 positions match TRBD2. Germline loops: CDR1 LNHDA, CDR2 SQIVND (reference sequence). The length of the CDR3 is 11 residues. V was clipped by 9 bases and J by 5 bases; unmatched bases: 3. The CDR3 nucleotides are TGTGCCAGCCGGGAGGAGGAGACCCAGTACTTC. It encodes CASREEETQYF.

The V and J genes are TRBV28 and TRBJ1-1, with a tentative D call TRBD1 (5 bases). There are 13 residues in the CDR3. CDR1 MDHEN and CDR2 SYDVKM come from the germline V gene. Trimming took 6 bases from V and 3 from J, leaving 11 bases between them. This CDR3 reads CASRLQVYTEAFF. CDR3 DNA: TGTGCCAGCAGGCTACAGGTCTACACTGAAGCTTTCTTT. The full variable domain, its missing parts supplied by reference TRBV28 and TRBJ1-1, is DVKVTQSSRYLVKRTGEKVFLECVQDMDHENMFWYRQDPGLGLRLIYFSYDVKMKEKGDIPEGYSVSREKKERFSLILESASTNQTSMYLCASRLQVYTEAFFGQGTRLTVV.

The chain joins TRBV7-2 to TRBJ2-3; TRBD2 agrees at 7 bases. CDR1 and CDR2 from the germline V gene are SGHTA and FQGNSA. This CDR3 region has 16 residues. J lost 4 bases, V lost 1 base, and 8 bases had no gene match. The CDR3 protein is CASSLVAAGVSDTQYF. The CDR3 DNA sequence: TGTGCCAGCAGCTTAGTTGCCGCGGGAGTGTCAGATACGCAGTATTTT.

CDR3 loop: CASRGSGIEQFF. The CDR3 DNA is TGTGCCAGCAGGGGCTCAGGGATTGAGCAGTTCTTC. The gene calls are TRBV28 and TRBJ2-1; a possible D gene is TRBD1 (5 bases). CDR3 length: 12 residues. V lost 6 bases to trimming and J lost 9 bases, with 12 bases between them. The germline gives CDR1 MDHEN, CDR2 SYDVKM.

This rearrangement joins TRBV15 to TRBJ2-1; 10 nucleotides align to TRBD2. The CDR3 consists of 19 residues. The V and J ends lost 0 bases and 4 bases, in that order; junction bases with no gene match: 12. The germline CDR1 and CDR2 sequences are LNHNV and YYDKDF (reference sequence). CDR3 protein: CATSRDLAGAHWGYNEQFF. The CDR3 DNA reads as TGTGCCACCAGCAGAGACCTAGCGGGAGCGCATTGGGGGTACAATGAGCAGTTCTTC.

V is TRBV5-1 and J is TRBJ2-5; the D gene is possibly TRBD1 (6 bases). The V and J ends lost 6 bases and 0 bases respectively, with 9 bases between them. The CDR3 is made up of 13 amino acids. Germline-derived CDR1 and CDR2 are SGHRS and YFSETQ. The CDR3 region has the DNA TGCGCCAGCACACAGGGAAACCAAGAGACCCAGTACTTC. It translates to CASTQGNQETQYF.

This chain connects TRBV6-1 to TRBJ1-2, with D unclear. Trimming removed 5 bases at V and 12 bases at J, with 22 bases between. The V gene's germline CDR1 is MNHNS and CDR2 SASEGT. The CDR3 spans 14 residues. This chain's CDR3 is CASSLTDEGGEHTF. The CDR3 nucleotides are TGTGCCAGCAGTCTGACCGACGAAGGTGGAGAACACACCTTC.

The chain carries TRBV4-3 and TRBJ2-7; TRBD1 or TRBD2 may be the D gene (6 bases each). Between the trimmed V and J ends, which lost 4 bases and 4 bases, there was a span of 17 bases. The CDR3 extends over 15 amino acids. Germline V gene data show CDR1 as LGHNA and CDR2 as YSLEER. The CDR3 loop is CASSPRGALRYEQYF. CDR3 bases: TGCGCCAGCAGCCCGAGGGGGGCCCTTCGGTACGAGCAGTACTTC.

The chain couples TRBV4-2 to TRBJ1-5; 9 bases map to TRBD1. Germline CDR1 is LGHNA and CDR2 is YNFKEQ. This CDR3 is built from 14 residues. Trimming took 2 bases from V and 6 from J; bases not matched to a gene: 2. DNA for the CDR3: TGTGCCAGCAGCCAAAGGACAGGGGTTCAGCCCCAGCATTTT. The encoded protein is CASSQRTGVQPQHF.

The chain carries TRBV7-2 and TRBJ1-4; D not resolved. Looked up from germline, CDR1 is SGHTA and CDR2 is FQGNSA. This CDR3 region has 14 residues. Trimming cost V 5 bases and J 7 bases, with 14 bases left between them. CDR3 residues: CASSPGGPTEKLFF. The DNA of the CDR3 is TGTGCCAGCAGCCCAGGCGGGCCGACTGAAAAACTGTTTTTT.

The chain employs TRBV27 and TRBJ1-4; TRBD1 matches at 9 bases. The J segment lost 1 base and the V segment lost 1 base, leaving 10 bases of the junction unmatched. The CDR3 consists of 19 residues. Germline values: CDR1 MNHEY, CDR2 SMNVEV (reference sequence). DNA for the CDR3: TGTGCCAGCAGTTTATACGGGACAGGGACTTTTGGAACTAATGAAAAACTGTTTTTT. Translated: CASSLYGTGTFGTNEKLFF.

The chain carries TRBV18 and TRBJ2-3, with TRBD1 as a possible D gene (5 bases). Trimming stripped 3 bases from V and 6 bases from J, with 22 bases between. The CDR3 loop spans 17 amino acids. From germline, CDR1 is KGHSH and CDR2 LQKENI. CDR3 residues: CASSPFPSGRQGDTQYF. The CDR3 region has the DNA TGTGCCAGCTCACCCTTTCCCTCCGGTAGGCAGGGTGATACGCAGTATTTT. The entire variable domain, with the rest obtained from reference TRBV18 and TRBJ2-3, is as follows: NAGVMQNPRHLVRRRGQEARLRCSPMKGHSHVYWYRQLPEEGLKFMVYLQKENIIDESGMPKERFSAEFPKEGPSILRIQQVVRGDSAAYFCASSPFPSGRQGDTQYFGPGTRLTVL.

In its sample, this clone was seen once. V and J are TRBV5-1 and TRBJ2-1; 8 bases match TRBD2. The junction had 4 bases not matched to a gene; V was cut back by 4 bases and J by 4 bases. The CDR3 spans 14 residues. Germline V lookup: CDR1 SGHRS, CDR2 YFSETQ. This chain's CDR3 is CASSGIAGYNEQFF. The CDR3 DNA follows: TGCGCCAGCAGCGGGATAGCGGGGTACAATGAGCAGTTCTTC.

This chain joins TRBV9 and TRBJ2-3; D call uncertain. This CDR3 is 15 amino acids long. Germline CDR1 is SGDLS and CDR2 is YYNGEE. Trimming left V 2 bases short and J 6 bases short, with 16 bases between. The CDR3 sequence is CASSVMPVLPDTQYF. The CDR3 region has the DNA TGTGCCAGCAGCGTGATGCCGGTACTCCCGGATACGCAGTATTTT.

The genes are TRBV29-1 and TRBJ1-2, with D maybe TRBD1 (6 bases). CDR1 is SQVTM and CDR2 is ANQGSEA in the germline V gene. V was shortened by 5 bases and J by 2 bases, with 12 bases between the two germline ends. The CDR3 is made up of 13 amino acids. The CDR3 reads CSVRTDRNYGYTF. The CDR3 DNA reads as TGCAGCGTTAGAACCGACAGGAACTATGGCTACACCTTC.

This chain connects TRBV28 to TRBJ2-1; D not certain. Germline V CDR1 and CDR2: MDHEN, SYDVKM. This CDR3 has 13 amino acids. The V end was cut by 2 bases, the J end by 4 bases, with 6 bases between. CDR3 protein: CASSLVVYNEQFF. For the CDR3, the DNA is TGTGCCAGCAGTTTAGTAGTTTACAATGAGCAGTTCTTC.

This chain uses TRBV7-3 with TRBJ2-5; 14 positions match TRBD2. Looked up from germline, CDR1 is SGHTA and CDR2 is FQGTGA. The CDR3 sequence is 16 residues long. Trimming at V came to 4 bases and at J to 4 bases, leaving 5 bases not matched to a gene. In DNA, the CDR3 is TGTGCCAGCAGCTCCCAGGGACTAGCGGGAGCAGAGACCCAGTACTTC. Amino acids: CASSSQGLAGAETQYF. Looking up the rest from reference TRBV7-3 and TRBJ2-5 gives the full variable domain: GAGVSQTPSNKVTEKGKYVELRCDPISGHTALYWYRQSLGQGPEFLIYFQGTGAADDSGLPNDRFFAVRPEGSVSTLKIQRTERGDSAVYLCASSSQGLAGAETQYFGPGTRLLVL.